This TCR beta chain is drawn from a study of blood T cell repertoires in COVID-19. Overall study context: Samples of COVID-19 (acute and convalescent) were obtained from the United States, Italy and Spain. The analysed material was cDNA or gDNA that came from T cells, B-cell-depleted T cells, or PBMCs.

Clinical history as reported by participants underpinned cohort assignment. Recovery among Cohort 3 donors was established by two negative PCRs, clearance, or symptom resolution. Sequencing was performed with immunoSEQ multiplex PCR; in TCRdb, only in-frame clones are kept and a portion is missing. Here the sample spans around 250,000 clones, approximately 85% being singletons. This clone was counted at least ten times. The CDR3 extends over 16 amino acids. V was trimmed by 5 bases and J by 2 bases, leaving 18 bases between them. Per the germline V gene, CDR1 is SEHNR and CDR2 is FQNEAQ (reference sequence).

The sequenced sample consisted of PBMCs or T cells enriched from blood (not recorded which). This chain joins TRBV7-9 and TRBJ1-2, with D possibly matching TRBD1 (5 bases). This TCR was recovered from a woman in her forties or fifties who had recovered from COVID-19. CDR3 coding DNA: TGTGCCAGCAGCCATACTGGGGGGAGAGGAAACTATGGCTACACCTTC. Translated, it gives CASSHTGGRGNYGYTF.